The 7 T cell receptor beta chains given below trace back to one sample, sequenced in a study of T cell repertoires in ileal Crohn's disease. Assay used: immunoSEQ multiplex PCR; TCRdb lists only in-frame clones, some missing. Among fewer than 10,000 clones listed, roughly 73% were seen once. Sequencing was done on a sample of ileal tissue. The source of these receptors is an adult with Crohn's disease.

V usage is TRBV16 and J usage is TRBJ1-5, with D perhaps TRBD1 (5 bases). CDR3 length: 15 residues. From germline, CDR1 is KGHSY and CDR2 FQNENV. V lost 0 bases, J lost 1 base, and 7 bases lay in between. This CDR3 reads CASSQSGASNQPQHF. The CDR3 DNA reads TGTGCCAGCAGCCAATCTGGGGCCAGCAATCAGCCCCAGCATTTT.

The rearrangement joins TRBV4-2 to TRBJ1-5; D remains unclear. The CDR3 consists of 15 residues. Germline V gene sequence: CDR1 LGHNA, CDR2 YNFKEQ. Trimming cost V 0 bases and J 7 bases, with 13 bases left between them. CDR3 amino acids: CASSQDHSRGQPQHF. CDR3 nucleotide sequence: TGTGCCAGCAGCCAAGATCACAGCCGTGGCCAGCCCCAGCATTTT.

This chain uses TRBV10-2 with TRBJ2-7; 7 nucleotides align to TRBD1. The germline CDR1 and CDR2 sequences are WSHSY and SAAADI. V was clipped by 6 bases and J by 5 bases; unmatched bases: 7. This CDR3 has 13 amino acids. CDR3 sequence reads: CASSSPTGDEQYF. DNA of the CDR3: TGCGCCAGCAGCTCACCTACAGGGGACGAGCAGTACTTC.

The chain has TRBV6-5 and TRBJ2-1; possible D gene TRBD1, 7 bases. This CDR3 spans 14 amino acids. V was clipped by 8 bases and J by 3 bases, with 14 bases between them. Germline V gene data show CDR1 as MNHEY and CDR2 as SVGAGI. The CDR3 DNA is TGTGCCAGCCGGGGGACAGAGAACTACAATGAGCAGTTCTTC. Translated: CASRGTENYNEQFF.

This clone was detected only once. V and J are TRBV30 and TRBJ1-2; possible D gene TRBD1, 6 bases. The germline CDR1 and CDR2 sequences are GTSNPN and SVGIG (reference sequence). This CDR3 is built from 13 residues. V was pared by 3 bases and J by 4 bases, with 12 bases between. The CDR3 region has the DNA TGTGCCTGGAGGACCCGGGGGGCCTATGGCTACACCTTC. Translating gives CAWRTRGAYGYTF.

This rearrangement joins TRBV2 to TRBJ1-5; 7 bases fit TRBD1. This CDR3 has 16 amino acids. V was pared by 6 bases and J by 3 bases, with 11 bases of the junction left unmatched. Germline V gene lookup returns CDR1 SNHLY and CDR2 FYNNEI. The CDR3 loop reads CASSGPDRASNQPQHF. CDR3 nucleotides: TGTGCCAGCAGCGGACCCGACAGGGCCTCCAATCAGCCCCAGCATTTT.

V usage is TRBV23-1 and J usage is TRBJ2-5; 7 bases map to TRBD1. TRBV23-1 is an ORF for which the function is uncertain. The CDR3 runs to 16 residues. V was clipped by 3 bases and J by 5 bases; unmatched bases: 12. As DNA, the CDR3 is TGCGCCAGCAGTCACTCGGGACAGAAGTTCTGGGAGACCCAGTACTTC. This translates into CASSHSGQKFWETQYF.